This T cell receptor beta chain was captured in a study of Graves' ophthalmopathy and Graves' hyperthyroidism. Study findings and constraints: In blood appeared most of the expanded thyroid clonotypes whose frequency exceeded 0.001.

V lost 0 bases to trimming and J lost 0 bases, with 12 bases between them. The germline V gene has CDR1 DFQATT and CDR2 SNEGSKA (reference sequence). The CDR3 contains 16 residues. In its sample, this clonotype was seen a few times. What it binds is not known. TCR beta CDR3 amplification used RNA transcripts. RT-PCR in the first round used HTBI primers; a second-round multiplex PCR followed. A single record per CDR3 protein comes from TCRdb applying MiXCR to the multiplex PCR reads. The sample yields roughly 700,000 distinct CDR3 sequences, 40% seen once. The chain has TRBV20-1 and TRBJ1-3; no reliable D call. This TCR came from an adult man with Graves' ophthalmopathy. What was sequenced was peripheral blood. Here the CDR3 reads CSARDRLDLSGNTIYF. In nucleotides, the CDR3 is TGCAGTGCTAGAGATCGTCTGGATCTCTCTGGAAACACCATATATTTT.